In its sample, the clone carrying this T cell receptor beta chain was seen a few times. The CDR3 extends over 13 amino acids. In germline, CDR1 is SGHTA, CDR2 FQGNSA. The ends were cut back, 0 bases at V and 7 bases at J, with 10 bases in the middle. The data derive from a study of lymphopenia after photon versus proton radiotherapy. TCRdb's table, derived via immunoSEQ multiplex PCR, lists solely in-frame clones and lacks some. The sample records tens of thousands of clones, about 86% being singletons. This receptor was identified in a man aged 55-75 years with pancreatic cancer. The sample here was peripheral blood, taken from a patient treated with proton-based radiotherapy. This rearrangement joins TRBV7-2 to TRBJ2-7; D unresolved. The CDR3 is CASSLASAGEQYF. For the CDR3, the DNA is TGTGCCAGCAGCTTAGCTTCGGCTGGGGAGCAGTACTTC. Complete variable domain (other parts from reference TRBV7-2 and TRBJ2-7): GAGVSQSPSNKVTEKGKDVELRCDPISGHTALYWYRQSLGQGLEFLIYFQGNSAPDKSGLPSDRFSAERTGGSVSTLTIQRTQQEDSAVYLCASSLASAGEQYFGPGTRLTVT.